The 25 T cell receptor beta chains in this list originate from one sample, sequenced in a study of type 1 regulatory T cells. TCRdb reprocessed the reads with MiXCR, giving one entry per CDR3 protein. The repertoire consists of roughly 21,000 distinct CDR3 sequences, with approximately 51% occurring once and the leading ten covering around 5%. For these TCRs, the target antigens are not known. The sequencing sample was made of cultured T cells, either the whole culture or a sorted T cell fraction (not recorded which). Receptor source: a human donor in good health.

J is TRBJ2-1 and V is TRBV6-1; perhaps TRBD1 as D (5 bases). With 5 bases removed from V and 4 bases from J, the gap between germline ends came to 18 bases. The CDR3 extends over 16 amino acids. The germline V gene encodes CDR1 MNHNS and CDR2 SASEGT. DNA of the CDR3: TGTGCCAGCAGTAGGAACGGTCAGGGTACGTACAATGAGCAGTTCTTC. Encoded protein: CASSRNGQGTYNEQFF.

This clonotype was observed a few times. The rearrangement links TRBV4-1 to TRBJ2-5, with D maybe TRBD2 (5 bases). CDR3 size: 14 residues. Germline values: CDR1 MGHRA, CDR2 YSYEKL. V was pared by 4 bases and J by 7 bases, with 16 bases between. The CDR3 DNA reads as TGCGCCAGCAGCCCCCGCCGGGGTGCGGGGACCCAGTACTTC. Protein: CASSPRRGAGTQYF.

CDR3 amino acids: CASSFTSVGKETQYF. CDR3 nucleotides: TGCGCCAGCAGCTTCACGAGTGTAGGTAAAGAGACCCAGTACTTC. The V and J genes are TRBV5-1 and TRBJ2-5; D unclear. The CDR3 extends over 15 amino acids. Germline V gives CDR1 SGHRS, CDR2 YFSETQ. Between the trimmed V and J ends, which lost 2 bases and 3 bases, there was a span of 14 bases. Drawing the rest from reference TRBV5-1 and TRBJ2-5, the complete variable domain is KAGVTQTPRYLIKTRGQQVTLSCSPISGHRSVSWYQQTPGQGLQFLFEYFSETQRNKGNFPGRFSGRQFSNSRSEMNVSTLELGDSALYLCASSFTSVGKETQYFGPGTRLLVL.

The rearrangement joins TRBV6-1 to TRBJ2-6; no clear D gene. The CDR3 consists of 13 residues. V lost 8 bases, J lost 0 bases, and 5 bases lay in between. CDR1 MNHNS and CDR2 SASEGT come from the germline V gene. The CDR3 DNA is TGTGCCAGCCGTAGCTCTGGGGCCAACGTCCTGACTTTC. This gives the protein CASRSSGANVLTF.

The J gene is TRBJ1-3, the V gene TRBV2; D is unclear. Germline CDR1 and CDR2: SNHLY and FYNNEI. The germline V and J ends were trimmed by 5 bases and 2 bases, with 13 bases remaining between them. The CDR3 runs to 15 residues. In DNA, the CDR3 is TGTGCCAGCAGTCAACAGAGAGCGGCTGGAAACACCATATATTTT. It codes for CASSQQRAAGNTIYF.

The gene calls are TRBV4-1 and TRBJ1-1; no definite D call. Trimming removed 2 bases at V and 1 base at J, with 11 bases between. From germline, CDR1 is MGHRA and CDR2 YSYEKL. This CDR3 is built from 15 residues. CDR3 bases: TGCGCCAGCAGCCAATCCAGTGTCAGGAACACTGAAGCTTTCTTT. It encodes CASSQSSVRNTEAFF.

This chain connects TRBV11-2 to TRBJ2-7; D perhaps matches TRBD1 (6 bases). Germline lookup yields CDR1 SGHAT and CDR2 FQNNGV. The V and J ends lost 3 bases and 8 bases respectively, with 14 bases between them. This CDR3 has 13 amino acids. This CDR3 reads CASSLGNRVKQYF. The CDR3 bases are TGTGCCAGCAGCTTGGGGAACAGGGTAAAGCAGTACTTC.

By proportion, this clonotype is medium-sized. V gene TRBV4-1 combines with J gene TRBJ2-3, with D perhaps matching TRBD2 (5 bases). Germline CDR1 is MGHRA and CDR2 is YSYEKL. CDR3 length: 15 residues. Trimming shortened V by 4 bases and J by 6 bases, and 17 bases separated the two germline ends. CDR3 nucleotides: TGCGCCAGCAGCCTCGCTTCGGGGTGGGAGGATACGCAGTATTTT. It codes for CASSLASGWEDTQYF.

V is TRBV7-2 and J is TRBJ1-6; maybe TRBD1 (6 bases). Trimming pared 2 bases from V and 7 bases from J, leaving 12 bases between. The CDR3 consists of 15 residues. Per germline, CDR1 SGHTA and CDR2 FQGNSA. The CDR3 DNA reads as TGTGCCAGCAGCTTACGAGGACAGCAAAATTCACCCCTCCACTTT. Its translation is CASSLRGQQNSPLHF.

This clonotype was seen a handful of times. CDR3 protein: CATSRGTAYGYTF. In DNA form, the CDR3 reads TGTGCCACCAGCAGGGGGACGGCGTATGGCTACACCTTC. This chain joins TRBV15 and TRBJ1-2; D is possibly TRBD1 (5 bases). Trimming took 3 bases from V and 5 from J, leaving 10 bases between them. Germline V gives CDR1 LNHNV, CDR2 YYDKDF (reference sequence). The CDR3 sequence is 13 residues long.

This clonotype has at least ten counts. The chain uses TRBV28 and TRBJ1-1; tentatively, D is TRBD1 (5 bases). Germline V gene lookup returns CDR1 MDHEN and CDR2 SYDVKM. The CDR3 has 15 amino acids. V was trimmed by 5 bases and J by 4 bases, leaving 17 bases between them. For the CDR3, the DNA is TGTGCCAGCAGTCTTCAGGGAATTGGAGTCACTGAAGCTTTCTTT. Its protein is CASSLQGIGVTEAFF.

This sequence joins TRBV6-2 or TRBV6-3 and TRBJ2-7, with unresolved D. The CDR3 has 14 amino acids. V was clipped by 6 bases and J by 3 bases, with 15 bases between them. Germline values: CDR1 MNHEY, CDR2 SVGEGT. This chain's CDR3 is CASSPDGAFYEQYF. The CDR3 DNA sequence: TGTGCCAGCAGCCCCGATGGAGCCTTCTACGAGCAGTACTTC.

In its sample, this clonotype is medium-sized. V and J are TRBV5-1 and TRBJ2-2; 7 bases line up with TRBD1. With 5 bases clipped from V and 0 bases from J, the junction kept 4 bases outside the gene matches. The CDR3 is 15 amino acids. Germline CDR1 is SGHRS and CDR2 is YFSETQ. The CDR3: CASSLTGANTGELFF. The CDR3 DNA sequence: TGCGCCAGCAGTTTAACAGGGGCGAACACCGGGGAGCTGTTTTTT.

CDR3 coding DNA: TGTGCCAGCAGAAAGTCCCGGGGGCCCTCCTACGAGCAGTACTTC. As protein: CASRKSRGPSYEQYF. The V and J genes are TRBV12-3 or TRBV12-4 and TRBJ2-7; D is possibly TRBD1 or TRBD2 (6 bases each). This CDR3 has 15 amino acids. V dropped 6 bases and J dropped 0 bases, with 15 bases sitting between them.

The CDR3, as DNA: TGCGCCAGCAGCTTCCGGCCCTCAGGGTGGGGGCCCTACGAGCAGTACTTC. Amino acids: CASSFRPSGWGPYEQYF. V gene TRBV5-1 combines with J gene TRBJ2-7, with D possibly TRBD1 on 6 matching bases. There are 17 residues in the CDR3. Trimming shortened V by 2 bases and J by 2 bases, and 20 bases separated the two germline ends. The germline V gene has CDR1 SGHRS and CDR2 YFSETQ.

This clonotype was picked up one time. The chain employs TRBV12-5 and TRBJ2-5, with a possible D match to TRBD1 (5 bases). Germline-derived CDR1 and CDR2 are LGHNT and FRNRAP. V lost 5 bases, J lost 4 bases, and 14 bases lay in between. CDR3 length equals 14 residues. CDR3 sequence reads: CASGPLYGAETQYF. CDR3 DNA sequence: TGTGCTAGTGGTCCGCTTTATGGGGCAGAGACCCAGTACTTC.

The chain combines TRBV18 with TRBJ1-5; TRBD1 might be the D (5 bases). V gave up 5 bases and J gave up 3 bases, with 11 bases separating them. Looked up from germline, CDR1 is KGHSH and CDR2 is LQKENI. There are 14 residues in the CDR3. The CDR3 DNA reads as TGTGCCAGCTCAGGGACGGACCTCAATCAGCCCCAGCATTTT. Its protein product is CASSGTDLNQPQHF.

The genes are TRBV12-3 or TRBV12-4 and TRBJ1-1; the D gene is possibly TRBD1 (6 bases). Trimming shortened V by 5 bases and J by 4 bases, and 11 bases separated the two germline ends. The CDR3 covers 13 residues. The CDR3 loop reads CASSPDRFTEAFF. DNA of the CDR3: TGTGCCAGCAGTCCAGACAGGTTCACTGAAGCTTTCTTT.

The chain links TRBV4-1 to TRBJ2-7; 7 bases agree with TRBD1. CDR3 length: 14 amino acids. Looked up from germline, CDR1 is MGHRA and CDR2 is YSYEKL. J was trimmed by 5 bases and V by 0 bases; bases with no gene match: 4. CDR3 DNA sequence: TGCGCCAGCAGCCAAGATGGTAGGGGGCACGAGCAGTACTTC. The encoded protein is CASSQDGRGHEQYF.

The sample holds a few counts of this clonotype. The CDR3 region is CASRLVGDIQYF. CDR3 DNA: TGTGCCAGCAGGCTAGTCGGCGACATTCAGTACTTC. The V gene is TRBV2, the J gene TRBJ2-4; no reliable D call. CDR3 length equals 12 residues. From germline, CDR1 is SNHLY and CDR2 FYNNEI. The V end was cut by 6 bases, the J end by 8 bases, with 11 bases between. Drawing the rest from reference TRBV2 and TRBJ2-4, the complete variable domain is EPEVTQTPSHQVTQMGQEVILRCVPISNHLYFYWYRQILGQKVEFLVSFYNNEISEKSEIFDDQFSVERPDGSNFTLKIRSTKLEDSAMYFCASRLVGDIQYFGAGTRLSVL.

The chain joins TRBV18 to TRBJ2-3, with TRBD1 identical over 11 bases. This CDR3 is built from 16 residues. Germline trimming cut 5 bases from V and 2 bases from J; bases unmatched to any gene: 6. CDR1 and CDR2 (germline): KGHSH, LQKENI. This chain's CDR3 is CASSGQGAFPTDTQYF. The CDR3 DNA reads TGTGCCAGCTCAGGACAGGGGGCATTCCCCACAGATACGCAGTATTTT.

This chain links TRBV18 with TRBJ2-3; no definite D call. The CDR3 is 13 amino acids. Trimming removed 4 bases at V and 5 bases at J, with 10 bases between. Germline assignment: CDR1 KGHSH and CDR2 LQKENI. In DNA form, the CDR3 reads TGTGCCAGCTCACAGAGTTACGGAGATACGCAGTATTTT. Amino acids: CASSQSYGDTQYF.

In this sample, this clonotype turned up a few times. The V call is TRBV29-1, the J call TRBJ1-1, with D tentatively TRBD1 (6 bases). The V gene lost 6 bases and the J gene lost 11 bases, with 13 bases spanning the gap. CDR1 SQVTM and CDR2 ANQGSEA come from the germline V gene. CDR3 size: 10 residues. In DNA form, the CDR3 reads TGCAGCGTCCAGGGGCCCGGCGCTTTCTTT. This encodes CSVQGPGAFF.

The chain couples TRBV20-1 to TRBJ2-1; 8 bases are a match to TRBD2. The ends lost 3 bases at V and 8 bases at J; junction bases unmatched: 3. Germline assignment: CDR1 DFQATT and CDR2 SNEGSKA (reference sequence). This CDR3 region has 12 residues. The CDR3, as DNA: TGCAGTGCTAGCGGGGGGGCCCATGAGCAGTTCTTC. It yields the protein CSASGGAHEQFF.

The CDR3 loop is CASSPFVNQPQHF. The CDR3 DNA reads as TGTGCCAGCAGCCCCTTTGTCAATCAGCCCCAGCATTTT. J is TRBJ1-5 and V is TRBV5-5; D unresolved. The CDR3 runs to 13 residues. Trimming pared 4 bases from V and 3 bases from J, leaving 8 bases between. The germline V gene has CDR1 SGHKS and CDR2 YYEKEE (reference sequence).